These 6 T cell receptor beta chains originate from one sample sequenced in a study of T cells in Graves' hyperthyroidism and ophthalmopathy. TCR beta CDR3 regions were amplified from RNA. TCR CDR3 underwent first-round RT-PCR with the HTBI primer set. MiXCR, applied by TCRdb to the multiplex PCR reads, yields one record per CDR3 protein. Of some 800,000 distinct CDR3 sequences in the sample, roughly 40% were seen once. Material: blood. The receptor source for this set is a man younger than 35 with Graves' hyperthyroidism.

There are a few counts of this clonotype. The rearrangement joins TRBV6-5 to TRBJ1-5; the match to TRBD1 covers 8 bases. The CDR3 length is 18 residues. V shed 10 bases and J 1 base; nucleotides not matched to a gene: 18. The germline V gene has CDR1 MNHEY and CDR2 SVGAGI. The CDR3 DNA is TGTGCCACCAATTACCGGGACAGGCGGGTGACCAGCAATCAGCCCCAGCATTTT. As protein: CATNYRDRRVTSNQPQHF.

In regard to this clonotype: The final CDR3 position lacks the conserved phenylalanine or tryptophan, pointing to a likely read error. The chain combines TRBV9 with TRBJ2-7, with D uncertain. Germline V gene data show CDR1 as SGDLS and CDR2 as YYNGEE. Trimming shortened V by 0 bases and J by 3 bases, and 10 bases separated the two germline ends. The CDR3 loop spans 14 amino acids. CDR3 loop: CASSVGAGDYEQYL. Here the CDR3 DNA reads TGTGCCAGCAGCGTAGGGGCAGGAGACTACGAGCAGTACCTC.

This clonotype was observed many times. This chain links TRBV7-2 with TRBJ2-7; D might be TRBD2 (6 bases). The V end lost 7 bases, the J end lost 1 base, and 14 bases lay between the germline ends. The V gene's germline CDR1 is SGHTA and CDR2 FQGNSA. The CDR3 extends over 14 amino acids. The CDR3, as DNA: TGTGCCAGCATGGGGCGGGATAGGTCCTACGAGCAGTACTTC. Protein product: CASMGRDRSYEQYF.

The rearrangement joins TRBV20-1 to TRBJ1-4; D not certain. V gave up 3 bases and J gave up 10 bases, with 9 bases separating them. This CDR3 has 11 amino acids. Looked up from germline, CDR1 is DFQATT and CDR2 is SNEGSKA (reference sequence). Here the CDR3 reads CSARAEGKLFF. DNA of the CDR3: TGCAGTGCTAGGGCGGAGGGAAAACTGTTTTTT.

This clonotype was observed at least ten times. This chain joins TRBV4-1 and TRBJ2-5; D is perhaps TRBD2 (6 bases). With 1 base removed from V and 1 base from J, the gap between germline ends came to 10 bases. The germline gives CDR1 MGHRA, CDR2 YSYEKL. The CDR3 length is 15 residues. The CDR3 is CASSQGRGFQETQYF. The CDR3 DNA is TGCGCCAGCAGCCAAGGTCGGGGGTTCCAAGAGACCCAGTACTTC.

The table lists this clonotype with many counts. The chain combines TRBV29-1 with TRBJ1-5, with a weak D call TRBD1 (5 bases). The CDR3 consists of 14 residues. Per the germline V gene, CDR1 is SQVTM and CDR2 is ANQGSEA. The ends were cut back, 1 base at V and 3 bases at J, with 10 bases in the middle. CDR3 residues: CSVEGSGANQPQHF. For the CDR3, the DNA is TGCAGCGTTGAAGGGTCCGGGGCCAATCAGCCCCAGCATTTT.